This T cell receptor (beta chain) was sequenced in a study of T cells in Graves' hyperthyroidism and ophthalmopathy. This clonotype was seen ten or more times. The antigen remains unidentified. Whole-study findings and limits: Most thyroid-expanded clonotypes above 0.001 were also found in blood. In simple terms, a model built on 13 V-J features told ophthalmopathy apart from stable hyperthyroidism.

CDR1 is KGHDR, CDR2 SFDVKD, per germline. The CDR3 runs 14 residues. With 1 base clipped from V and 6 bases from J, the junction kept 4 bases outside the gene matches. Amplification yielded TCR beta CDR3 regions, with RNA transcripts as the source. An initial round of RT-PCR targeting the TCR CDR3 relied on the HTBI primer set. One entry per CDR3 protein results from TCRdb running MiXCR on the multiplex PCR reads. The sample lists about half a million distinct CDR3 sequences, about 24% occurring once. The TCR originated in a woman in her twenties or thirties with Graves' ophthalmopathy. The sample was blood. The rearrangement uses TRBV24-1 and TRBJ1-2, with 7 bases that match TRBD1. In nucleotides, the CDR3 is TGTGCCACCAGTGATTTTAAGAGGGGGCATGGCTACACCTTC. Its protein product is CATSDFKRGHGYTF.